This T cell receptor beta chain was sequenced for a study of STAT5B mutations in CD4+ large granular lymphocyte leukemia. Notes on the study in general: No patients shared main leukemic clonotypes, though roughly 25% appeared at low frequency elsewhere.

The survey-level immunoSEQ assay was used. In the original workflow: Productive clonotypes were detectable down to 2.59 x 10-5 frequency. Profiled with immunoSEQ multiplex PCR; TCRdb holds only in-frame clones, not every one. That table supplies the V and J calls and clone size; D and trimming were determined from the DNA. The sample carries about 46,000 clones, around 82% recorded once. This clone was counted between two and nine times. Its target is unknown. The sequenced sample was CD4+ T cells from blood buffy coats. This receptor was obtained from a human donor in good health.

The CDR3, as DNA: TGTGCCAGCAGACTAGCGGGATCCTACGAGCAGTACTTC. Translating gives CASRLAGSYEQYF. V is TRBV27 and J is TRBJ2-7; TRBD2 agrees at 10 bases. Unmatched junction bases numbered 0, after V lost 6 bases and J lost 1 base. Germline lookup yields CDR1 MNHEY and CDR2 SMNVEV (reference sequence). The CDR3 is 13 amino acids.